The TCR beta chain described here comes from a study of blood T cell repertoires in COVID-19. Overall study context: T cells, B-cell-depleted T cells, or PBMCs supplied cDNA or gDNA.

Using immunoSEQ multiplex PCR, the repertoire was profiled, and TCRdb retains in-frame clones only, with some absent. The sample lists 180,000 or so clones; 70% to 90% were seen once. Participants spanned ages about 18 to 90 years and resided in about two dozen US areas. Cohort 3 recovered donors had two negative PCRs, clearance, or symptom resolution. The CDR3 is made up of 16 amino acids. Trimming took off 0 bases at V and 2 bases at J, with 14 bases between the two ends. Germline-derived CDR1 and CDR2 are SGDLS and YYNGEE. The sequence was collected from a woman under 30 who had recovered from COVID-19. The rearrangement joins TRBV9 to TRBJ1-1, with a tentative D call TRBD1 (6 bases). The source material was PBMCs or T cells enriched from blood (not recorded which). The DNA for the CDR3 is TGTGCCAGCAGCGTAGTTGGGACAACATATAACACTGAAGCTTTCTTT. Amino acid sequence: CASSVVGTTYNTEAFF.